Below, one T cell receptor beta chain is given with its context. Its specificity is unknown. These data originate in a study of T cell responses to AZD1222 COVID-19 vaccine. This CDR3 has 15 residues. Germline V gene lookup returns CDR1 SGHTA and CDR2 FQGTGA. V dropped 5 bases and J dropped 1 base, with 14 bases sitting between them. Second-dose schedules of about 4 or about 12 weeks were combined. Some clones are missing from TCRdb's copy, which holds only in-frame ones; the method was immunoSEQ multiplex PCR. This sample has around 100,000 clones; 85% occur once, and the top ten carry over 3.5%. Study conclusions and caveats: Of spike-specific TCRs, nearly half reportedly target regions left unmutated in variants.

This clonotype was sampled from an adult who received the AZD1222 COVID-19 vaccine. The input for sequencing was peripheral blood, taken 28 days after the second AZD1222 dose. V usage is TRBV7-3 and J usage is TRBJ2-5, with D tentatively TRBD1 or TRBD2 (6 bases each). CDR3: CASSPGGGVQETQYF. CDR3 coding DNA: TGTGCCAGCAGCCCCGGAGGGGGAGTCCAAGAGACCCAGTACTTC.